The entry below gives a single T cell receptor beta chain sequence along with its context. Its antigen specificity is not known. Qualities for individual bases were not recorded, and no much larger clone is one base off. TCRbeta CDR3 regions were amplified from genomic DNA by means of the immunoSEQ Assay, a bias-controlled multiplex PCR. Per the authors' processing: Nucleated cell counts per sample were estimated from amplification of reference gene primers within the assay. To quantify the absolute abundance of each unique TCRbeta CDR3 rearrangement, sequence reads were collapsed and filtered. Productive Simpson clonality was computed per sample as the square root of Simpson's diversity index over productive rearrangements. TCRdb stores this immuneACCESS table with in-frame sequences only. Part of the clones is absent; in the studies checked, under half of the shortfall reflects unresolved V genes, and no reason is known for the rest. V, J and clone size reflect that table, while D and trimming were determined from the DNA. The sample yields about 220,000 clones; 65% to 85% were counted once. Over 10% of the sample rests with the top ten.

These data come from a study of blood T cell repertoires in COVID-19 (TCRdb year 2020). For the study in its entirety: Collaborator samples came from the United States, Italy and Spain and covered acute and convalescent phases of COVID-19. The material from the prospective study consisted of cDNA or gDNA derived from T cells, B-cell-depleted T cells, or PBMCs. Samples were obtained from the ongoing ImmuneRACE study (first 160 participants) and from about 1,300 subjects provided by 6 global collaborators. The sample metadata nearly always contained a de-identified subject ID, COVID-19 status, age in years and sex. Where HLA class I and class II types were available, the types were taken from metadata supplied by the sample provider, not from assay-based typing. The repertoires were released in a freely available public database meant as a resource for research on the immune response to SARS-CoV-2. Subjects who had been exposed to COVID-19, were actively infected with it, or had recovered from it provided the deeply sampled blood TCRbeta repertoires that made up the dataset.

Points the paper makes about the study in general: The quantity of clinical and demographic metadata differed by source and by participant and was supplied without curation.

Via the germline V gene, CDR1 is SQVTM and CDR2 ANQGSEA. The junction shows trimming of 2 bases on V and 2 bases on J, plus 6 bases between the germline ends. Measured from the cysteine to the phenylalanine, the CDR3 is 12 residues long. The only DNA kept is the CDR3, 36 bases in frame from the first base. The collaborating institutions used their own protocols to collect whole blood in K2EDTA tubes. For TCRbeta analysis, collaborators shipped samples in one of three forms: frozen whole blood, isolated PBMCs, or DNA extracted from either of those sample types. The receptor was derived from a human donor in a cohort sampled during active COVID-19. The V and J segments used are TRBV29-1 and TRBJ2-5, with the D gene not clear enough to name. The sequencing input was peripheral blood. The CDR3 region: CSVEFLQETQYF. The nucleotide sequence is given as TGCAGCGTTGAATTTTTACAAGAGACCCAGTACTTC.